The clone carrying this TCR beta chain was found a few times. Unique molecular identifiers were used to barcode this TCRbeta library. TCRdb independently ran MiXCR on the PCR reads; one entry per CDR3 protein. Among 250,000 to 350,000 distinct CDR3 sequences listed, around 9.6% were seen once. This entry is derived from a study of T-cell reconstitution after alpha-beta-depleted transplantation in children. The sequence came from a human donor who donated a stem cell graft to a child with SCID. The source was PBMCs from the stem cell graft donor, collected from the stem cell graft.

In DNA, the CDR3 is TGTGCCAGCAGCCGGACGGGGTCAGCGGGTGGAGATACGCAGTATTTT. This gives the protein CASSRTGSAGGDTQYF. This chain connects TRBV3-1 to TRBJ2-3, with D possibly TRBD2 on 6 matching bases. The CDR3 length is 16 residues. Germline V gene lookup returns CDR1 LGHDT and CDR2 YNNKEL (reference sequence). Trimming took 4 bases from V and 5 from J, leaving 19 bases between them.